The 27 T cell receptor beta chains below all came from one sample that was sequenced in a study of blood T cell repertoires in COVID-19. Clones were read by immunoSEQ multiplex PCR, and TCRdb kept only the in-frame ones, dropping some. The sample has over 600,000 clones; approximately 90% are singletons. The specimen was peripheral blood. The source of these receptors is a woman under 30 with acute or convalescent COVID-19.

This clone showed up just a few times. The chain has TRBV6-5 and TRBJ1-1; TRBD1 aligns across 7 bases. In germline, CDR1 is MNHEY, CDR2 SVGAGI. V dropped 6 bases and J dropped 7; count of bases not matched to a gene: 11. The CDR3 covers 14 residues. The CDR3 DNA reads TGTGCCAGCAGGATTCAGACAGGGAACCTTGAAGCTTTCTTT. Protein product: CASRIQTGNLEAFF.

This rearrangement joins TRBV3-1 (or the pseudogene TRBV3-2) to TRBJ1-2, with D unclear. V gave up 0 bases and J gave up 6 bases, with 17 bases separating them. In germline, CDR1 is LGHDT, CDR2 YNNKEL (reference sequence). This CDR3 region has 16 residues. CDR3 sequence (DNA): TGTGCCAGCAGCCAAGAGTCAGTTCGGCAGCGAGATGGCTACACCTTC. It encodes CASSQESVRQRDGYTF.

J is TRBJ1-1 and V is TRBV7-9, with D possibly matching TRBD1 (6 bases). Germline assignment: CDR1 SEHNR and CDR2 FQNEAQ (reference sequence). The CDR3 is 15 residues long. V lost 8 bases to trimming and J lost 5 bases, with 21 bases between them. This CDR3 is CASRGGDPQGTEAFF. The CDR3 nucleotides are TGTGCCAGCCGGGGTGGGGACCCTCAGGGGACTGAAGCTTTCTTT. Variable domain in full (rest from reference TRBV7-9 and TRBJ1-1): DTGVSQNPRHKITKRGQNVTFRCDPISEHNRLYWYRQTLGQGPEFLTYFQNEAQLEKSRLLSDRFSAERPKGSFSTLEIQRTEQGDSAMYLCASRGGDPQGTEAFFGQGTRLTVV.

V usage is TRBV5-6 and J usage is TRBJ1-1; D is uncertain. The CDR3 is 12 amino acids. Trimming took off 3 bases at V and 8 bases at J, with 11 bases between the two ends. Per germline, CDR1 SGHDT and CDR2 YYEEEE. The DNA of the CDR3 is TGTGCCAGCAGCTACCCGGGATGGGAAGCTTTCTTT. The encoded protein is CASSYPGWEAFF.

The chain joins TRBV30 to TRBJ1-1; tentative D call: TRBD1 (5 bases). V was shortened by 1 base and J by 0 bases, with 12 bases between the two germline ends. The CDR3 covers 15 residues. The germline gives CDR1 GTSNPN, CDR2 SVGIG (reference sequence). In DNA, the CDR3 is TGTGCCTGGAGTGGGGATCAGGGCCTGAACACTGAAGCTTTCTTT. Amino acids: CAWSGDQGLNTEAFF. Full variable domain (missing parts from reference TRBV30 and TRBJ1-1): SQTIHQWPATLVQPVGSPLSLECTVEGTSNPNLYWYRQAAGRGLQLLFYSVGIGQISSEVPQNLSASRPQDRQFILSSKKLLLSDSGFYLCAWSGDQGLNTEAFFGQGTRLTVV.

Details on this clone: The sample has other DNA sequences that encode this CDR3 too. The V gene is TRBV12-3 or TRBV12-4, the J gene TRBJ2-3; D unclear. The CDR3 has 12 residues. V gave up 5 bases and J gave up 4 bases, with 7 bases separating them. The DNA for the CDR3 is TGTGCCAGCAGTCTGCGGCCAGATACGCAGTATTTT. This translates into CASSLRPDTQYF.

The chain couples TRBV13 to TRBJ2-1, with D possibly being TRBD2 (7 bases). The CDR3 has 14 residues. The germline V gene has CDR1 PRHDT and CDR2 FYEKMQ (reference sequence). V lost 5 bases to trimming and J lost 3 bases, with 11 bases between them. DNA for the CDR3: TGTGCCAGCAGCCCGGGGGGCCTCTACAATGAGCAGTTCTTC. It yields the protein CASSPGGLYNEQFF.

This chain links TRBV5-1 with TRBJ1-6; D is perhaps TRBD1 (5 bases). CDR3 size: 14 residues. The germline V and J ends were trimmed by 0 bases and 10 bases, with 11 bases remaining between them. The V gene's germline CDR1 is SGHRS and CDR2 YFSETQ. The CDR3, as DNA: TGCGCCAGCAGCTTGGGTCAGGGTGAGTCACCCCTCCACTTT. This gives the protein CASSLGQGESPLHF.

CDR3 sequence: CASSQVGSGGASYNEQFF. CDR3 in DNA: TGTGCCAGCAGCCAAGTCGGTAGCGGGGGGGCATCCTACAATGAGCAGTTCTTC. V usage is TRBV14 and J usage is TRBJ2-1, with 11 positions matching TRBD2. The ends lost 1 base at V and 1 base at J; junction bases unmatched: 6. Germline V gives CDR1 SGHDN, CDR2 FVKESK. The CDR3 runs to 18 residues.

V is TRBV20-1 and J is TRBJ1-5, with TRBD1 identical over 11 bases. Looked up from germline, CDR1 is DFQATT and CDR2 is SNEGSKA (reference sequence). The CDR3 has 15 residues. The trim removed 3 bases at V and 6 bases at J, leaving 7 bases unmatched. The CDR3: CSASWDRGMGQPQHF. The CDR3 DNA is TGCAGTGCTAGTTGGGACAGGGGGATGGGTCAGCCCCAGCATTTT.

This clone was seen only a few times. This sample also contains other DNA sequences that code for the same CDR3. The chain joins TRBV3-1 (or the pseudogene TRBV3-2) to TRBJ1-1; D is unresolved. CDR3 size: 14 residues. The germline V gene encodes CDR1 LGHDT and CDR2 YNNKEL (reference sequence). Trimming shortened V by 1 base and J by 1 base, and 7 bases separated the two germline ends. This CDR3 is CASSQAGGNTEAFF. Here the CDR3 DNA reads TGTGCCAGCAGCCAAGCAGGAGGGAACACTGAAGCTTTCTTT.

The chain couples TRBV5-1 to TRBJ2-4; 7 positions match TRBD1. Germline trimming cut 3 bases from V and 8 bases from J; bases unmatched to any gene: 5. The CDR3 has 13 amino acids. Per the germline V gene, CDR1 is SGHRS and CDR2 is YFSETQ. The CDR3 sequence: CASSSGTVDIQYF. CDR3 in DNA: TGCGCCAGCAGCTCCGGGACAGTCGACATTCAGTACTTC.

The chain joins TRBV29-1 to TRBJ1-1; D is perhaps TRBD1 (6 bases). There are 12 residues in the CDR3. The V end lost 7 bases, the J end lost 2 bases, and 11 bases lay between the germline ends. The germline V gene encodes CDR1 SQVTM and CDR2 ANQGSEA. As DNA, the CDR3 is TGCAGCGCAGGGACACCTAACACTGAAGCTTTCTTT. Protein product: CSAGTPNTEAFF.

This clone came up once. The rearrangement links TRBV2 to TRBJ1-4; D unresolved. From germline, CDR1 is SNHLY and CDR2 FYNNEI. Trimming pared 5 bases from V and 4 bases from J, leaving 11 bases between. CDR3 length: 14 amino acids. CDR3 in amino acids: CASSYGGLNEKLFF. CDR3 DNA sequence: TGTGCCAGCAGTTACGGTGGGCTTAATGAAAAACTGTTTTTT. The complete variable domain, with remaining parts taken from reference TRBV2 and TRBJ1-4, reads EPEVTQTPSHQVTQMGQEVILRCVPISNHLYFYWYRQILGQKVEFLVSFYNNEISEKSEIFDDQFSVERPDGSNFTLKIRSTKLEDSAMYFCASSYGGLNEKLFFGSGTQLSVL.

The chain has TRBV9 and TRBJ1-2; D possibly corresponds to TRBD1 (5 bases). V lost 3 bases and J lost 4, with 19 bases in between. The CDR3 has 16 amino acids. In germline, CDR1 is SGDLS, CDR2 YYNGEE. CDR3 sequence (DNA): TGTGCCAGCAGCGCAGGACAAGGGGAGGTGGGCTATGGCTACACCTTC. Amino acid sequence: CASSAGQGEVGYGYTF.

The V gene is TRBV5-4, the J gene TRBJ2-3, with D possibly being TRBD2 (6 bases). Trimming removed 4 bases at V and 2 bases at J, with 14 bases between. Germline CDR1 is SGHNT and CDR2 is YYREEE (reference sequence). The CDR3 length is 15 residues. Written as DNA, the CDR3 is TGTGCCAGCAGCCGTAGGACTATGAACACAGATACGCAGTATTTT. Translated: CASSRRTMNTDTQYF.

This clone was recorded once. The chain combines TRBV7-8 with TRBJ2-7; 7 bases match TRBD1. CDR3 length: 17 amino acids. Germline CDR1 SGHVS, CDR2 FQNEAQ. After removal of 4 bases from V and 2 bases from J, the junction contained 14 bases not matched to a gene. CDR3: CASSSHRTGRMAYEQYF. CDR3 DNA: TGTGCCAGCAGCTCTCACCGGACAGGAAGGATGGCCTACGAGCAGTACTTC.

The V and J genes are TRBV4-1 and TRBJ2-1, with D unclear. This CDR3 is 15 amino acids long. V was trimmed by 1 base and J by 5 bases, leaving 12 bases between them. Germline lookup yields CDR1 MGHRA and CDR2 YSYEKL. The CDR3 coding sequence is TGCGCCAGCAGCCAAGGAACAGCAGTAAACAATGAGCAGTTCTTC. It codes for CASSQGTAVNNEQFF.

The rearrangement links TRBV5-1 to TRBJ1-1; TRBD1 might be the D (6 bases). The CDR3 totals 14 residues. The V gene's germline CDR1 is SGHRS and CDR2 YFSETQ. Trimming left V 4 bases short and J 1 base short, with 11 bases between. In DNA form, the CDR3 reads TGCGCCAGCAGCGGTGGACAGACGAACACTGAAGCTTTCTTT. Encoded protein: CASSGGQTNTEAFF.

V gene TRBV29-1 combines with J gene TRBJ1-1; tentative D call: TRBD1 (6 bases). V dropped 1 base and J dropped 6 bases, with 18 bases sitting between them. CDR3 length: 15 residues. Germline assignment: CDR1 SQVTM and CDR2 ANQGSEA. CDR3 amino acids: CSVEAAGGGFAEAFF. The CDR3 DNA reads TGCAGCGTTGAAGCTGCGGGGGGCGGGTTCGCTGAAGCTTTCTTT.

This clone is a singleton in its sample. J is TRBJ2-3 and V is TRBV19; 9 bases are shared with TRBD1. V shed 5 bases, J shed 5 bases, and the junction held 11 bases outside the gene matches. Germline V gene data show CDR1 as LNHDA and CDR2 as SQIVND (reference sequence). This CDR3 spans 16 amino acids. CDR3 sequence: CASSRLTGGSEDTQYF. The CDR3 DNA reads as TGTGCCAGTAGTCGGTTGACAGGGGGTTCAGAAGATACGCAGTATTTT.

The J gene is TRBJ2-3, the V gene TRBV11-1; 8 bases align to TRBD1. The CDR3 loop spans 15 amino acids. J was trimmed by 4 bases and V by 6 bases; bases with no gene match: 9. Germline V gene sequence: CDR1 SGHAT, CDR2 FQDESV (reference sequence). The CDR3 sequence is CASRLYQGAPDTQYF. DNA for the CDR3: TGTGCCAGCAGACTTTACCAGGGGGCCCCAGATACGCAGTATTTT.

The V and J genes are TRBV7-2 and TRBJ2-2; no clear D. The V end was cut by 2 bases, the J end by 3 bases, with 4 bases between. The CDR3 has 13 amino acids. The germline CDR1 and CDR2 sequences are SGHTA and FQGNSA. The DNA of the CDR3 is TGTGCCAGCAGCTTATTCGACACCGGGGAGCTGTTTTTT. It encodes CASSLFDTGELFF.

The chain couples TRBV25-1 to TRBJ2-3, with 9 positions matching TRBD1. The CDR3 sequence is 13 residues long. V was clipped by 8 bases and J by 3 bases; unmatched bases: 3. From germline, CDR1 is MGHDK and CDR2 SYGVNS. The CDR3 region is CASRDRVTDTQYF. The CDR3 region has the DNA TGTGCCAGCCGGGACAGGGTGACAGATACGCAGTATTTT.

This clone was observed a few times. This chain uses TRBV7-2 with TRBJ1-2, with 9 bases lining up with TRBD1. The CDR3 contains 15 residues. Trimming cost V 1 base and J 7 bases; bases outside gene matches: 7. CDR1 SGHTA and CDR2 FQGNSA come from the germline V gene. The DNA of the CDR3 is TGTGCCAGCAGCTTAGGGGACAGGGACATTGGTGGCTACACCTTC. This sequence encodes CASSLGDRDIGGYTF.

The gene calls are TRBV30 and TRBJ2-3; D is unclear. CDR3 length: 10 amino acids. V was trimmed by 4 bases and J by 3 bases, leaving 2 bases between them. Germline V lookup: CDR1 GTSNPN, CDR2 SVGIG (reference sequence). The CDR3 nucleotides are TGTGCCTGGACAACAGATACGCAGTATTTT. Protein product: CAWTTDTQYF.

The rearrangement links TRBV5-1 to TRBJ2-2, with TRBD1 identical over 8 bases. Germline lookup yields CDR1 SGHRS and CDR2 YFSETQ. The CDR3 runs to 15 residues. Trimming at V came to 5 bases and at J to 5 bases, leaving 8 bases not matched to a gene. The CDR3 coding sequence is TGCGCCAGCAGGACAGGGGATGTTGGGACCGGGGAGCTGTTTTTT. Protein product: CASRTGDVGTGELFF.